This T cell receptor (beta chain) is from a study of control samples from healthy donors and cancer patients (dated by TCRdb to 2018 to 2020). Comments on this clone: There is no known antigen for this receptor. Base-call qualities are not available, and no considerably larger clone is one nucleotide away.

Library preparation employed the immunoSEQ multiplex PCR assay. The immuneACCESS repertoire file appears here via TCRdb, limited to in-frame rearrangements. These files lack a portion of the clones; in checked studies, under half of the deficit traces to unresolved V genes, and the cause of the others is not known. The sample data list around 100,000 clones, and about 91% of these were observed just once. The ten most abundant clones make up roughly 13% of the sample. V gives up 4 bases and J gives up 0 bases, and the segment between their germline ends measures 10 bases. CDR1 and CDR2 are drawn from the germline V gene: SGHVS, FNYEAQ. Taken from cysteine to phenylalanine, the CDR3 has 16 residues. The sequence is cut down to CDR3 DNA, 48 bases in frame from base 1.

The chain is encoded by TRBV7-6 joined to TRBJ2-6; a confident D gene designation cannot be given. Sequencing was carried out using blood. This clonotype was sampled from a man aged 30-40 years in good health. Here is the DNA: TGTGCCAGCAGCTCGAGGACGTACTCTGGGGCCAACGTCCTGACTTTC. This encodes CASSSRTYSGANVLTF.